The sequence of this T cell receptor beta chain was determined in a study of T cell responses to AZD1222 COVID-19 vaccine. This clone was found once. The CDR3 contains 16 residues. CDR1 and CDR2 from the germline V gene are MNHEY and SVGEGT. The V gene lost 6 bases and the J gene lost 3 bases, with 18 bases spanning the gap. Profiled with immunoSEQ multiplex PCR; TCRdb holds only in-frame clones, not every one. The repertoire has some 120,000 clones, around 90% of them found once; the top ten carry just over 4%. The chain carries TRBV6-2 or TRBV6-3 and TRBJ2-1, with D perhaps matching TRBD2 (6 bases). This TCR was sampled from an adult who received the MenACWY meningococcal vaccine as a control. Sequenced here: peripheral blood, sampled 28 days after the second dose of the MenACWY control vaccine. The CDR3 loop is CASSPTWGDDYNEQFF. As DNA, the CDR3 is TGTGCCAGCAGCCCTACCTGGGGGGATGACTACAATGAGCAGTTCTTC.